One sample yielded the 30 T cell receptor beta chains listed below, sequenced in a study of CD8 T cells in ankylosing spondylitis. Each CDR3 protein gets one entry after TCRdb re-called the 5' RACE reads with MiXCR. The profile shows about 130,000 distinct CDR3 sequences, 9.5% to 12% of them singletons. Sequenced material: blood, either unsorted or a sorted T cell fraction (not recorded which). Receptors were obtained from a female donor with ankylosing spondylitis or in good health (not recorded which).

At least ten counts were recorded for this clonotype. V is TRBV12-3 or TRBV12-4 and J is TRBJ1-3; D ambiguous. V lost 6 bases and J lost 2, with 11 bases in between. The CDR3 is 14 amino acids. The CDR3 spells CASRPQRAGNTIYF. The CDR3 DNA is TGTGCCAGCAGGCCTCAGAGGGCTGGAAACACCATATATTTT.

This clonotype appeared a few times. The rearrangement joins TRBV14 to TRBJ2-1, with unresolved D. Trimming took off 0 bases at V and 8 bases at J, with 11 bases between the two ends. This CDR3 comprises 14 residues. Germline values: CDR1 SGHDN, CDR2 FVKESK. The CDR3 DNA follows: TGTGCCAGCAGCCAAGAAAAAGGGTTGGATGAGCAGTTCTTC. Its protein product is CASSQEKGLDEQFF.

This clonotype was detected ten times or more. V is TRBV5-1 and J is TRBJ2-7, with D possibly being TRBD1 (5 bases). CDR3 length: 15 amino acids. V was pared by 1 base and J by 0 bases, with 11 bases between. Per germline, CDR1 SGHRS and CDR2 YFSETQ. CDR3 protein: CASSLWQGSSYEQYF. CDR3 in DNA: TGCGCCAGCAGCTTGTGGCAGGGTAGCTCCTACGAGCAGTACTTC.

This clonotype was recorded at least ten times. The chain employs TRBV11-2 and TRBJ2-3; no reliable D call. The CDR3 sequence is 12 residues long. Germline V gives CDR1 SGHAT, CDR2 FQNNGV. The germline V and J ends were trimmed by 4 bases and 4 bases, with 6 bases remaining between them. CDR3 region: CASSSSPDTQYF. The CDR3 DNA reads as TGTGCCAGCAGCTCAAGCCCAGATACGCAGTATTTT.

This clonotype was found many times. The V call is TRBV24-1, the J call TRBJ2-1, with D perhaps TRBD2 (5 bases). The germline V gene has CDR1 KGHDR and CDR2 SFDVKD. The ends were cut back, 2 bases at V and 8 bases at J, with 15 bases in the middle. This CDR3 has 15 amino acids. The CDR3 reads CATSDWEGSNDEQFF. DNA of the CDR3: TGTGCCACCAGTGATTGGGAAGGGAGTAACGATGAGCAGTTCTTC.

CDR3 sequence (DNA): TGCGCCAGCAGCTCAGTCGTGTCCATCACTGAAGCTTTCTTT. Translation: CASSSVVSITEAFF. The chain recombines TRBV5-1 with TRBJ1-1, with no clear D. The germline CDR1 and CDR2 sequences are SGHRS and YFSETQ. The CDR3 has 14 residues. V was shortened by 3 bases and J by 4 bases, with 13 bases between the two germline ends.

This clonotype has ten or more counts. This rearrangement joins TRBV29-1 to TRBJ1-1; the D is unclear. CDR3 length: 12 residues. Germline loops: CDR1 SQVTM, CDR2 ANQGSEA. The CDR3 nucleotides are TGCAGAGCTGGAAGAATAGGAGTGGGAGCTTTCTTT. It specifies CRAGRIGVGAFF. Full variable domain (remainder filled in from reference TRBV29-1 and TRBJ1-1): SAVISQKPSRDICQRGTSLTIQCQVDSQVTMMFWYRQQPGQSLTLIATANQGSEATYESGFVIDKFPISRPNLTFSTLTVSNMSPEDSSIYLCRAGRIGVGAFFGQGTRLTVV.

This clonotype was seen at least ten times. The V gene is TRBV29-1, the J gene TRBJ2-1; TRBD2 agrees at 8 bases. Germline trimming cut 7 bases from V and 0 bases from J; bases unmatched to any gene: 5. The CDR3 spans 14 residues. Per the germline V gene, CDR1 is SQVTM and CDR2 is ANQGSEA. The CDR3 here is CSGLSGGSYNEQFF. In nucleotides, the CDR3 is TGCAGCGGTTTAAGCGGGGGCTCCTACAATGAGCAGTTCTTC.

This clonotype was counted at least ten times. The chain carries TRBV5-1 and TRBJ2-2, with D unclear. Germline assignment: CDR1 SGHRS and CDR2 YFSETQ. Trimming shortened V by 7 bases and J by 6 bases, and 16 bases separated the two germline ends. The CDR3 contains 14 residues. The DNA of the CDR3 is TGCGCCAGCCGACCCGGACCGGGTTCCGGGGAGCTGTTTTTT. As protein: CASRPGPGSGELFF.

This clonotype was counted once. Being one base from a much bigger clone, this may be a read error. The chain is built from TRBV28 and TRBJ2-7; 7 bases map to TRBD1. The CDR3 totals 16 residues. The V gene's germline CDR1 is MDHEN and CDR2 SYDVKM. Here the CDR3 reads CASCFPSAGGSYEQYF. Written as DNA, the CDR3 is TGTGCCAGCTGTTTTCCCTCGGCAGGGGGCTCCTACGAGCAGTACTTC.

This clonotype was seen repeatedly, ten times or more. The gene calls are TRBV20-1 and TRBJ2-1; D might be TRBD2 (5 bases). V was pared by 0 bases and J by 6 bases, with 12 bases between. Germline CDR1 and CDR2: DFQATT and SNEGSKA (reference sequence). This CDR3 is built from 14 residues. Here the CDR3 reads CSARELAGVNEQFF. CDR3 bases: TGCAGTGCTAGAGAGCTTGCCGGGGTCAATGAGCAGTTCTTC.

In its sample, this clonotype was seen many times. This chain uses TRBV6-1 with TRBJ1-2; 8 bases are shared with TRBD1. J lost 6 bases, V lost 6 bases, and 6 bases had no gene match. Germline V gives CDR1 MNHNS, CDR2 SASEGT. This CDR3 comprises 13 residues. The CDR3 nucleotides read TGTGCCAGCAGACGCCGGACAGGGAATGGCTACACCTTC. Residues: CASRRRTGNGYTF.

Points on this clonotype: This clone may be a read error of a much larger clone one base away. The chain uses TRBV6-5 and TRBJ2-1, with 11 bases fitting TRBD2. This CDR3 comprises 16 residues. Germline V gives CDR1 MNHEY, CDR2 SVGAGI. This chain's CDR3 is CVSSILAGVAYNEQFF. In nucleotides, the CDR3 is TGTGTCAGCAGTATACTAGCGGGGGTTGCCTACAATGAGCAGTTCTTC.

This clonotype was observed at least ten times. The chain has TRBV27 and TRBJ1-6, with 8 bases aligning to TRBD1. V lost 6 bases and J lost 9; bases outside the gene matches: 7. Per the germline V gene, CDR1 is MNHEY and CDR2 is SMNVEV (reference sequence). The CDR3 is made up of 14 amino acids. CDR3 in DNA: TGTGCCAGCAGACCCCAGGGGGCACGTTCACCCCTCCACTTT. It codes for CASRPQGARSPLHF.

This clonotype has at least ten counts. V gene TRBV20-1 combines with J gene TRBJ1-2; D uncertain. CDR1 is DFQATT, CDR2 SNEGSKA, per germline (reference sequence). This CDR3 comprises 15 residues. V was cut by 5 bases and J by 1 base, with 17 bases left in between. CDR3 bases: TGCAGTGCTCCCCGGCCCCGTTCCTTTAACTATGGCTACACCTTC. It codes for CSAPRPRSFNYGYTF.

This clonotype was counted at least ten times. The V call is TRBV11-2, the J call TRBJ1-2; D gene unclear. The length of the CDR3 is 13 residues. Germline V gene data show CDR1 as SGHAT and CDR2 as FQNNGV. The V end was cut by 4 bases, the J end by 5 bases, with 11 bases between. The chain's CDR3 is CASSSRTFYGYTF. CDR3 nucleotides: TGTGCCAGCAGCTCCCGGACCTTTTATGGCTACACCTTC.

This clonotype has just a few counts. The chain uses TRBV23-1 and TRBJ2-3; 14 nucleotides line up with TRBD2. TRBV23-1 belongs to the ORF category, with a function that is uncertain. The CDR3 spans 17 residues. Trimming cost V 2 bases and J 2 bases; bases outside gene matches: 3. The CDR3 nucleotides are TGCGCCAGCAGTCAACCGGGACTAGCGGGGGCCACAGATACGCAGTATTTT. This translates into CASSQPGLAGATDTQYF.

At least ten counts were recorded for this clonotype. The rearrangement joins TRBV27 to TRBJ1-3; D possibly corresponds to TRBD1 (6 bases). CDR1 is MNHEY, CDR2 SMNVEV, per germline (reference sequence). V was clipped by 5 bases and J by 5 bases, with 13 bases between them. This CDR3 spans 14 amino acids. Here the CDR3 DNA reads TGTGCCAGCAGTCCACAGGGATCTCGAAACACCATATATTTT. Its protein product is CASSPQGSRNTIYF.

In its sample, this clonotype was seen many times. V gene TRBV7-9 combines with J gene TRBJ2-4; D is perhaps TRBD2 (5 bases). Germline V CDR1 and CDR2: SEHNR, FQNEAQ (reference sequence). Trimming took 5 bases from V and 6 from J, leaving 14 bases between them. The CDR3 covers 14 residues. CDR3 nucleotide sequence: TGTGCCAGCAGCCCCCGGGGATACCTAAACATTCAGTACTTC. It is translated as CASSPRGYLNIQYF.

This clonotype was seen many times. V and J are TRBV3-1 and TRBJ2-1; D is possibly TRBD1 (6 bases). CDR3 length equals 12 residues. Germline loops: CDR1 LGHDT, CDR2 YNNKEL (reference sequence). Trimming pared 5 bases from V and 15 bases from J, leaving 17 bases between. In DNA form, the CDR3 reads TGTGCCAGCAGCATTACCGGACAGAGGGTGTTCTTC. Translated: CASSITGQRVFF.

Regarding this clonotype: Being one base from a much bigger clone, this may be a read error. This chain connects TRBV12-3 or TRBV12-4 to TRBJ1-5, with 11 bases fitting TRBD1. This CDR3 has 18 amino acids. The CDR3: CARRQDRGRGRPNQPQHF. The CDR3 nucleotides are TGTGCCCGCAGACAGGACAGGGGGCGAGGGCGTCCCAATCAGCCCCAGCATTTT.

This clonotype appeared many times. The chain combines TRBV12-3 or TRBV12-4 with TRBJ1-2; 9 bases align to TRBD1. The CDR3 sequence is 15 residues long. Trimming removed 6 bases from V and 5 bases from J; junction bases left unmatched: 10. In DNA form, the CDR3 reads TGTGCCAGCAGGGAAACCGGGACAGGGAAATATGGCTACACCTTC. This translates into CASRETGTGKYGYTF.

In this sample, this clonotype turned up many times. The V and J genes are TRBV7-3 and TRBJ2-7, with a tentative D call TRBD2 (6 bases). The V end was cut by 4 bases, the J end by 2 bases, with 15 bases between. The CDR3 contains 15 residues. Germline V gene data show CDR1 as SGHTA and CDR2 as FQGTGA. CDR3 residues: CASSWGGRHTYEQYF. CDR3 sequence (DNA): TGTGCCAGCAGCTGGGGTGGGAGGCATACCTACGAGCAGTACTTC.

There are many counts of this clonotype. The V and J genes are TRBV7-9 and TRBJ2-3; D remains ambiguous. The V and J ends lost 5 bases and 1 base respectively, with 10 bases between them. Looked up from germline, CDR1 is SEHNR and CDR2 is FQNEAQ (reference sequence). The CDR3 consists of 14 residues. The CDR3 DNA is TGTGCCAGCAGCGCGAGGTGGGGCACAGATACGCAGTATTTT. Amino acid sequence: CASSARWGTDTQYF.

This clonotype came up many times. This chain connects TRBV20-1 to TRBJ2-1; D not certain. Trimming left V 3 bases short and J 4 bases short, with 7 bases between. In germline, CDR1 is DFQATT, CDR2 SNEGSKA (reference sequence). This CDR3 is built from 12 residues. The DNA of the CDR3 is TGCAGTGCTAGCGGCCGGTACAATGAGCAGTTCTTC. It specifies CSASGRYNEQFF.

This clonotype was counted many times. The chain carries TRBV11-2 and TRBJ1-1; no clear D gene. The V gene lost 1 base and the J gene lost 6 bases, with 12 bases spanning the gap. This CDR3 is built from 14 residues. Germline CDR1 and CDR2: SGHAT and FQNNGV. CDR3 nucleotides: TGTGCCAGCAGCTTAGTCGGTGCAGACTCTGAAGCTTTCTTT. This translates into CASSLVGADSEAFF.

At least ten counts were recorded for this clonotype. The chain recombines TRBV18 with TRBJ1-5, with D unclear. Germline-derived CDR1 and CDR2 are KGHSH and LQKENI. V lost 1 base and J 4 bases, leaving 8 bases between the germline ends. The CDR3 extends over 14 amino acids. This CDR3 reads CASSPLAANQPQHF. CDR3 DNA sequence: TGTGCCAGCTCACCACTGGCAGCGAATCAGCCCCAGCATTTT.

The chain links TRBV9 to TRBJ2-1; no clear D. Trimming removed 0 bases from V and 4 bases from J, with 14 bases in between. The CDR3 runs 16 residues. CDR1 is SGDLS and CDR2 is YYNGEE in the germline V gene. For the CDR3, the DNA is TGTGCCAGCAGCGTAGGCCTTGGGGTGGGGTACAATGAGCAGTTCTTC. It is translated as CASSVGLGVGYNEQFF.

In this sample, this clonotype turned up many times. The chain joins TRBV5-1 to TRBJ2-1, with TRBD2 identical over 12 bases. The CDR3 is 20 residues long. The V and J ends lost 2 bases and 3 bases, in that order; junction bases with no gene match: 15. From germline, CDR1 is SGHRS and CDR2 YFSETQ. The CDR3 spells CASSFLAGGPSKDYYNEQFF. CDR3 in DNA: TGCGCCAGCAGCTTTCTAGCGGGAGGGCCGTCCAAAGACTACTACAATGAGCAGTTCTTC. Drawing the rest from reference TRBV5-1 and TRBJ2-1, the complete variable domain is KAGVTQTPRYLIKTRGQQVTLSCSPISGHRSVSWYQQTPGQGLQFLFEYFSETQRNKGNFPGRFSGRQFSNSRSEMNVSTLELGDSALYLCASSFLAGGPSKDYYNEQFFGPGTRLTVL.

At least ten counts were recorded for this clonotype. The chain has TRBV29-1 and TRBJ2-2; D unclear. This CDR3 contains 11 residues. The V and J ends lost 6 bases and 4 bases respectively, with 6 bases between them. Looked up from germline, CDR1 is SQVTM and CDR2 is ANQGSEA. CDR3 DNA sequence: TGCAGCGTCGGCCCCACCGGGGAGCTGTTTTTT. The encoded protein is CSVGPTGELFF.